One TCR beta chain is described in this entry. Its target is not known. This specimen belongs to a study of shared clonotypes between healthy human individuals. The study, taken as a whole, reports: Clonotypes not shared had lower generation probabilities than those common to all four donors.

Clones were read by immunoSEQ multiplex PCR, and TCRdb kept only the in-frame ones, dropping some. The table lists 2 million to 2.5 million clones, roughly 90% of them singletons, with around 0.35% in the top ten. Sequenced sample: naive CD4+ T cells from PBMCs. Subset in this sample: CD45RA+ positively selected. The TCR comes from a man between 18 and 35 years old in good health. Some clones in this sample may be carry-over from other donors' samples.

CDR3 residues: CASSLTSGRRYNEQFF. The CDR3 coding sequence is TGTGCCAGCAGCCTCACTAGCGGGAGGAGGTACAATGAGCAGTTCTTC. The genes are TRBV11-2 and TRBJ2-1; 12 bases are a match to TRBD2. This CDR3 spans 16 amino acids. V lost 5 bases and J lost 4; bases outside the gene matches: 6. The germline gives CDR1 SGHAT, CDR2 FQNNGV.